Listed below are T cell receptor beta chains from one sample, sequenced in a study of blood T cells in healthy people across ages. TCRdb called the 5' RACE reads again in MiXCR, with one record for every CDR3 protein. This table holds approximately 850,000 distinct CDR3 sequences, under 45% found once. Source material: blood. The receptors here all came from a man in his 60s in good health. CDR3s include the opening cysteine and the closing phenylalanine or tryptophan. The D gene is left open where the match is weak. Expanded clones get a size class; other rows say once, few or many, or leave the size out.

cdr3_aa cdr3_nt j_call clone_size v_call d_call
CAGSIRGGGAQETQYF TGTGCCGGCAGCATCCGGGGCGGGGGGGCCCAAGAGACCCAGTACTTC TRBJ2-5 . TRBV7-2 TRBD2
CSANHKNTGELFF TGCAGTGCTAATCACAAAAACACCGGGGAGCTGTTTTTT TRBJ2-2 . TRBV20-1 .
CSARDRVKGNEQYF TGCAGTGCTCGAGACAGGGTGAAAGGGAACGAGCAGTACTTC TRBJ2-7 . TRBV20-1 TRBD1
CASSSWGSKETQYF TGTGCCAGCAGTTCCTGGGGGTCGAAAGAGACCCAGTACTTC TRBJ2-5 few TRBV6-5 .
CSASSSSDIQYF TGCAGTGCTAGCTCCAGTTCGGACATTCAGTACTTC TRBJ2-4 . TRBV20-1 .
CASSVGISGASVLTF TGTGCCAGCAGTGTAGGAATCTCTGGGGCCAGCGTCCTGACTTTC TRBJ2-6 . TRBV6-1 .
CASSLNSTSTDTQYF TGCGCCAGCAGCCTGAACAGCACTAGCACAGATACGCAGTATTTT TRBJ2-3 . TRBV5-1 .
CSVEDTNLQGRAFF TGCAGCGTTGAAGACACCAATTTACAGGGGAGGGCTTTCTTT TRBJ1-1 few TRBV29-1 TRBD1
CASSLDGSSLGHTF TGTGCCAGCAGCTTAGATGGGTCCAGCCTAGGTCACACCTTC TRBJ1-2 . TRBV7-2 .
CASSLAGGTETQYF TGTGCCAGCAGCTTGGCAGGGGGCACGGAGACCCAGTACTTC TRBJ2-5 few TRBV7-2 TRBD1
CSARAPMGTGNQETQFF TGCAGTGCTAGAGCTCCGATGGGAACAGGGAACCAAGAGACCCAGTTCTTC TRBJ2-1 . TRBV20-1 .
CASGGDRFTGEQFF TGCGCCAGCGGAGGGGACAGGTTTACTGGGGAGCAGTTCTTC TRBJ2-1 few TRBV5-1 TRBD1
CASRPMRGAYNEQFF TGTGCCAGCAGACCAATGCGGGGGGCCTACAATGAGCAGTTCTTC TRBJ2-1 . TRBV6-5 TRBD2
CAISTNANSPLHF TGTGCCATCAGTACAAACGCCAATTCACCCCTCCACTTT TRBJ1-6 . TRBV10-3 .
CASSSNRAGEKLFF TGTGCCAGCTCTTCGAACAGGGCGGGTGAAAAACTGTTTTTT TRBJ1-4 . TRBV18 .
CANSQEERGGSYEQYF TGCGCCAACAGCCAAGAAGAACGAGGGGGCTCCTACGAGCAGTACTTC TRBJ2-7 once TRBV4-3 .
CASSEYEVQYF TGTGCCAGCAGTGAATACGAGGTCCAGTACTTC TRBJ2-5 many TRBV2 .
CASSQKVEYASEQFF TGCGCCAGCAGCCAGAAGGTGGAGTATGCCAGTGAGCAGTTCTTC TRBJ2-1 few TRBV4-3 .
CASSLPGQSSYEQYF TGTGCCAGCAGTCTACCGGGACAGAGCTCCTACGAGCAGTACTTC TRBJ2-7 few TRBV5-6 TRBD1
CASSFLYYNEQFF TGTGCCAGCAGCTTTTTGTATTACAATGAGCAGTTCTTC TRBJ2-1 . TRBV7-2 .
CASRNTGLAWETQYF TGCGCCAGCAGAAACACCGGACTAGCGTGGGAGACCCAGTACTTC TRBJ2-5 . TRBV5-1 TRBD2
CASSYRVTSGNEQFF TGTGCCAGCAGCTACCGGGTCACCTCGGGCAATGAGCAGTTCTTC TRBJ2-1 few TRBV6-2/TRBV6-3 .
CASSLYGQGQYF TGTGCCAGCAGCTTATATGGGCAGGGGCAGTATTTT TRBJ2-3 . TRBV7-2 .
CSVLPLTGTDNEQFF TGCAGCGTTCTCCCTCTCACAGGGACAGACAATGAGCAGTTCTTC TRBJ2-1 . TRBV29-1 TRBD1
CSARDLGQGHEQYF TGCAGTGCTAGAGATCTCGGACAGGGCCACGAGCAGTACTTC TRBJ2-7 few TRBV20-1 TRBD1
CASSLRFLGANVLTF TGTGCCAGCAGCTTACGGTTTTTGGGGGCCAACGTCCTGACTTTC TRBJ2-6 many TRBV11-2 .
CASSPRTGGGTEAFF TGTGCCAGCAGCCCCCGGACCGGCGGGGGCACTGAAGCTTTCTTT TRBJ1-1 few TRBV7-2 .
CASSQGDYSYEQYF TGTGCCAGCAGCCAAGGGGACTACTCCTATGAGCAGTACTTC TRBJ2-7 . TRBV4-2 TRBD2
CASSWRDRGNTEAFF TGTGCCAGCAGTTGGCGGGACAGGGGGAACACTGAAGCTTTCTTT TRBJ1-1 . TRBV6-5 TRBD1
CASSQILDTEAFF TGTGCCAGCAGCCAAATACTTGACACTGAAGCTTTCTTT TRBJ1-1 once TRBV3-1 .
CASSQDVGTTQAFF TGCGCCAGCAGCCAAGATGTGGGCACCACCCAAGCTTTCTTT TRBJ1-1 . TRBV4-3 .
CASSASGGNTIYF TGTGCCAGCAGTGCGTCTGGTGGAAACACCATATATTTT TRBJ1-3 few TRBV6-5 .
CSARDRFYEQYF TGCAGTGCTAGAGACAGGTTCTACGAGCAGTACTTC TRBJ2-7 . TRBV20-1 .
CSARVGDGYTF TGCAGTGCTAGAGTTGGTGATGGCTACACCTTC TRBJ1-2 many TRBV20-1 .
CSVGGGWNEQFF TGCAGCGTTGGCGGGGGGTGGAATGAGCAGTTCTTC TRBJ2-1 few TRBV29-1 TRBD2
CASSGAGISPLHF TGTGCCAGCAGTGGGGCAGGGATTTCACCCCTCCACTTT TRBJ1-6 . TRBV2 .
CSARGGQDQPQHF TGCAGTGCCCGAGGGGGGCAGGATCAGCCCCAGCATTTT TRBJ1-5 . TRBV20-1 .
CASSLGQGPSPQHF TGTGCCAGCAGCTTAGGGCAGGGGCCATCGCCCCAGCATTTT TRBJ1-5 . TRBV7-2 .
CASSYSRIYGYTF TGTGCCAGCAGTTACTCAAGGATCTATGGCTACACCTTC TRBJ1-2 . TRBV6-5 .
CASSLPPGQQDNTF TGTGCCAGCAGCTTACCCCCGGGACAGCAGGACAACACCTTC TRBJ1-2 . TRBV7-9 TRBD1
CASSQMNAAGLSTDTQYF TGCGCCAGCAGCCAAATGAACGCGGCGGGGTTAAGTACAGATACGCAGTATTTT TRBJ2-3 . TRBV4-1 .
CASSGSSSNTGELFF TGTGCCAGCAGTGGGAGCTCTTCAAACACCGGGGAGCTGTTTTTT TRBJ2-2 . TRBV2 .